Listed below are T cell receptor beta chains from one sample, sequenced in a study of technical replicates of blood from several donors. Sequencing was performed with immunoSEQ multiplex PCR; in TCRdb, only in-frame clones are kept and a portion is missing. The sample lists tens of thousands of clones; 90% to 98% were seen once. Material: T cells isolated from PBMCs. The receptors were sampled from a human donor in good health. The CDR3 runs from the conserved cysteine through the conserved F or W. The D gene is left open where the match is weak. Rows may omit the clone size; those that give it use once, few, many or a size class.

D gene,V gene,J gene,clone size,CDR3 DNA,CDR3 protein
-,TRBV5-1,TRBJ1-2,-,TGCGCCAGCAGCCAGCTCGACAAGTATGGCTACACCTTC,CASSQLDKYGYTF
TRBD2,TRBV7-9,TRBJ2-2,once,TGTGCCAGCAGCTCCTTTTCGCGGGGGGCCGGGGAGCTGTTTTTT,CASSSFSRGAGELFF
-,TRBV30,TRBJ2-3,-,TGTGCCTGGAAGCGGGGCACAGATACGCAGTATTTT,CAWKRGTDTQYF
-,TRBV7-8,TRBJ2-1,-,TGTGCCAGCAGCGCAGCACCTAGGACAGAGCAGTTCTTC,CASSAAPRTEQFF
-,TRBV9,TRBJ2-7,-,TGTGCCAGCAGCGTAGGAGGGTATGGAACCGAGCAGTACTTC,CASSVGGYGTEQYF
-,TRBV6-1,TRBJ2-1,-,TGTGCCAGCAGTGAAGTATCGGGGGACAATGAGCAGTTCTTC,CASSEVSGDNEQFF
-,TRBV5-1,TRBJ2-2,-,TGCGCCAGCAGCATGACCGGGACAAGCAACACCGGGGAGCTGTTTTTT,CASSMTGTSNTGELFF
-,TRBV30,TRBJ2-7,-,TGTGCCTGGGCCGGAGGGGCCCCCTACGAGCAGTACTTC,CAWAGGAPYEQYF
-,TRBV7-6,TRBJ2-7,-,TGTGCCAGCAGCTTAGAAACAGACAGTTCCTACGAGCAGTACTTC,CASSLETDSSYEQYF
TRBD2,TRBV6-6,TRBJ2-7,-,TGTGCCAGCAGTTACGAGGGAGGGCGCTCCTACGAGCAGTACTTC,CASSYEGGRSYEQYF
TRBD1,TRBV6-4,TRBJ2-7,-,TGTGCCAGCAGTGACTCACGTTCAGGGGGTCTCTCCTACGAGCAGTACTTC,CASSDSRSGGLSYEQYF
-,TRBV6-5,TRBJ2-1,-,TGTGCCAGCAGTTACGAGAATCCCAATGAGCAGTTCTTC,CASSYENPNEQFF
-,TRBV29-1,TRBJ2-1,-,TGCAGCGTTAAAACACAGGGGAGGAATGAGCAGTTCTTC,CSVKTQGRNEQFF
-,TRBV11-1,TRBJ1-1,-,TGTGCCAGCAGCTTCCGGACGTCCACGGGAAGCACTGAAGCTTTCTTT,CASSFRTSTGSTEAFF
-,TRBV19,TRBJ1-1,-,TGTGCCAGTAGTAGGGCGCGTATGAACACTGAAGCTTTCTTT,CASSRARMNTEAFF
-,TRBV28,TRBJ2-5,-,TGTGCCAGCAGTGATACAGGGACACGGGAGACCCAGTACTTC,CASSDTGTRETQYF
TRBD2,TRBV27,TRBJ2-1,once,TGTGCCAGCAGCAAAAGCGGGGGGGCCATCTATGAGCAGTTCTTC,CASSKSGGAIYEQFF
-,TRBV5-6,TRBJ2-5,-,TGTGCCAGCAGCTTGGGGGGTAGCGGACGCGAGACCCAGTACTTC,CASSLGGSGRETQYF
-,TRBV19,TRBJ2-1,-,TGTGCCAGTACGGTTGAGGGGCCCGGGGAGGCCTACAATGAGCAGTTCTTC,CASTVEGPGEAYNEQFF
-,TRBV2,TRBJ2-7,-,TGTGCCAGCAGTGTAGCCACTCTTCTCTACGAGCAGTACTTC,CASSVATLLYEQYF
TRBD1,TRBV18,TRBJ2-7,-,TGTGCCAGCTCTCTTAATCCGGGACAGGGGCAGTACGAGCAGTACTTC,CASSLNPGQGQYEQYF
-,TRBV4-2,TRBJ2-7,-,TGTGCCAGCAGCCAAGGGACTACCGCCTCCTACGAGCAGTACTTC,CASSQGTTASYEQYF
-,TRBV29-1,TRBJ2-7,-,TGCAGCGTTGAATCCCCTACCTACGAGCAGTACTTC,CSVESPTYEQYF
TRBD1,TRBV4-1,TRBJ2-7,-,TGCGCCAGCAGCCAAGATGGACAGGGGGCCTACGAGCAGTACTTC,CASSQDGQGAYEQYF
-,TRBV19,TRBJ2-1,-,TGTGCCAGTTCCTACTGGGGCGGCCGAGACAATGAGCAGTTCTTC,CASSYWGGRDNEQFF
TRBD1,TRBV5-1,TRBJ2-5,-,TGCGCCAGCAGCTTGACAGGGGTGGAGACCCAGTACTTC,CASSLTGVETQYF
-,TRBV10-2,TRBJ2-7,-,TGCGCCAGCAGTGGGGGCAGTCGAGGTTCCTACGAGCAGTACTTC,CASSGGSRGSYEQYF
TRBD2,TRBV5-4,TRBJ2-3,-,TGTGCCAGCACTTGGGGCGGGGGAAGGACAGATACGCAGTATTTT,CASTWGGGRTDTQYF
-,TRBV7-9,TRBJ2-1,-,TGTGCCAGCAGCTTAGCGCAGGGCAGGTACAATGAGCAGTTCTTC,CASSLAQGRYNEQFF
TRBD2,TRBV4-2,TRBJ2-1,-,TGTGCCAGCAGCCAAGTATCGAGCGGGGGAACATCGTGGAACAATGAGCAGTTCTTC,CASSQVSSGGTSWNNEQFF
-,TRBV15,TRBJ1-4,-,TGTGCCACCAGCAGAGCGGGGGGGGTTTCTGAAAAACTGTTTTTT,CATSRAGGVSEKLFF
-,TRBV27,TRBJ2-3,-,TGTGCCAGCAGATATTCCTCAGGGGCCGTGGGCACAGATACGCAGTATTTT,CASRYSSGAVGTDTQYF
TRBD2,TRBV12-5,TRBJ2-1,-,TGTGCTAGTGGTTTTCGACTAGCGGGAGTTTACAATGAGCAGTTCTTC,CASGFRLAGVYNEQFF
TRBD1,TRBV29-1,TRBJ2-3,-,TGCAGCGGGGGGAATGACAGGGCCGCAAATACGCAGTATTTT,CSGGNDRAANTQYF
-,TRBV11-3,TRBJ1-2,-,TGTGCCAGCGGACAAGGGTGGGGCTATGGCTACACCTTC,CASGQGWGYGYTF
-,TRBV5-1,TRBJ2-5,-,TGCGCCAGCAGCTTGTCGCAAGAGACCCAGTACTTC,CASSLSQETQYF